The next 31 T cell receptor beta chains were all read from a single sample in a study of blood T cell repertoires in COVID-19. The protocol was immunoSEQ multiplex PCR, while the TCRdb copy is restricted to in-frame clones and leaves out a portion. The sample has 36,000 or so clones; roughly nine tenths are singletons. Sequencing used peripheral blood. These receptors came from a human donor in a cohort sampled during active COVID-19.

This rearrangement joins TRBV5-1 to TRBJ1-3; TRBD1 agrees at 9 bases. V gave up 4 bases and J gave up 8 bases; unmatched junction bases: 4. There are 13 residues in the CDR3. Germline CDR1 reads SGHRS; CDR2 reads YFSETQ. The CDR3 sequence: CASSERTGDTIYF. DNA of the CDR3: TGCGCCAGCAGCGAGCGGACAGGGGACACCATATATTTT.

J is TRBJ2-7 and V is TRBV28, with 12 nucleotides matching TRBD2. V dropped 5 bases and J dropped 3; count of bases not matched to a gene: 8. There are 16 residues in the CDR3. Germline V gene lookup returns CDR1 MDHEN and CDR2 SYDVKM. Here the CDR3 reads CASSDGLAGSDYEQYF. CDR3 DNA sequence: TGTGCCAGCAGTGACGGACTAGCGGGATCGGACTACGAGCAGTACTTC. Drawing the rest from reference TRBV28 and TRBJ2-7, the complete variable domain is DVKVTQSSRYLVKRTGEKVFLECVQDMDHENMFWYRQDPGLGLRLIYFSYDVKMKEKGDIPEGYSVSREKKERFSLILESASTNQTSMYLCASSDGLAGSDYEQYFGPGTRLTVT.

This rearrangement joins TRBV3-1 (or the pseudogene TRBV3-2) to TRBJ2-2; 7 nucleotides line up with TRBD1. This CDR3 region has 16 residues. Trimming took 5 bases from V and 1 from J; bases not matched to a gene: 7. Germline V gene sequence: CDR1 LGHDT, CDR2 YNNKEL (reference sequence). The CDR3 DNA follows: TGTGCCAGCAGCTTTTCGGACAGGCGGAACACCGGGGAGCTGTTTTTT. Translated, it gives CASSFSDRRNTGELFF.

The chain couples TRBV19 to TRBJ1-1; 9 nucleotides line up with TRBD1. Germline V gene lookup returns CDR1 LNHDA and CDR2 SQIVND (reference sequence). The trim removed 5 bases at V and 5 bases at J, leaving 15 bases unmatched. The CDR3 consists of 17 residues. The DNA of the CDR3 is TGTGCCAGTAGTGCAGGACCGGGACAGGGAGGAGTAACTGAAGCTTTCTTT. The encoded protein is CASSAGPGQGGVTEAFF.

The rearrangement uses TRBV4-1 and TRBJ2-7; 10 nucleotides line up with TRBD2. CDR3 size: 14 residues. Per germline, CDR1 MGHRA and CDR2 YSYEKL. The trim removed 4 bases at V and 2 bases at J, leaving 2 bases unmatched. The CDR3, as DNA: TGCGCCAGCAGCCTAGCGGGAGGAGCCTACGAGCAGTACTTC. This codes for CASSLAGGAYEQYF.

V usage is TRBV19 and J usage is TRBJ1-1; D ambiguous. V lost 6 bases, J lost 5 bases, and 13 bases lay in between. Germline loops: CDR1 LNHDA, CDR2 SQIVND (reference sequence). The CDR3 has 13 amino acids. The CDR3 bases are TGTGCCAGTAGGGATCGGGTCTCAACTGAAGCTTTCTTT. Its protein is CASRDRVSTEAFF. The variable domain in full, with the rest retrieved from reference TRBV19 and TRBJ1-1, is DGGITQSPKYLFRKEGQNVTLSCEQNLNHDAMYWYRQDPGQGLRLIYYSQIVNDFQKGDIAEGYSVSREKKESFPLTVTSAQKNPTAFYLCASRDRVSTEAFFGQGTRLTVV.

The chain carries TRBV2 and TRBJ2-2; TRBD1 agrees at 8 bases. The V and J ends lost 6 bases and 8 bases, in that order; junction bases with no gene match: 11. This CDR3 spans 15 amino acids. CDR1 and CDR2 (germline): SNHLY, FYNNEI. The CDR3 bases are TGTGCCAGCAGCCCCGGACAGGGTGGGGTGGGGGAGCTGTTTTTT. Translating gives CASSPGQGGVGELFF.

The chain has TRBV7-9 and TRBJ2-5; D perhaps matches TRBD1 (7 bases). This CDR3 is built from 16 residues. Trimming left V 8 bases short and J 1 base short, with 20 bases between. CDR1 is SEHNR and CDR2 is FQNEAQ in the germline V gene (reference sequence). Written as DNA, the CDR3 is TGTGCCAGCGGCAGGGGGGCAGGGTCCCCCCAAGAGACCCAGTACTTC. Translation gives CASGRGAGSPQETQYF.

The V gene is TRBV18, the J gene TRBJ1-4; 7 bases are a match to TRBD1. Germline V CDR1 and CDR2: KGHSH, LQKENI. The CDR3 totals 11 residues. Trimming cost V 5 bases and J 12 bases; bases outside gene matches: 3. In DNA form, the CDR3 reads TGTGCCAGCTCATCTCAGGGGGAACTGTTTTTT. Amino acid sequence: CASSSQGELFF.

The chain is built from TRBV5-1 and TRBJ2-5; 8 nucleotides align to TRBD1. This CDR3 is 12 amino acids long. The trim removed 4 bases at V and 5 bases at J, leaving 1 base unmatched. Per the germline V gene, CDR1 is SGHRS and CDR2 is YFSETQ. CDR3 sequence: CASSRQGETQYF. In nucleotides, the CDR3 is TGCGCCAGCAGCCGACAGGGGGAGACCCAGTACTTC.

This chain uses TRBV3-1 (or the pseudogene TRBV3-2) with TRBJ2-5, with D perhaps matching TRBD1 (6 bases). This CDR3 spans 15 amino acids. The ends were cut back, 3 bases at V and 1 base at J, with 12 bases in the middle. Germline V gene lookup returns CDR1 LGHDT and CDR2 YNNKEL (reference sequence). CDR3 loop: CASSHLGRGQETQYF. The CDR3, as DNA: TGTGCCAGCAGCCACCTCGGCAGGGGCCAAGAGACCCAGTACTTC.

The chain couples TRBV10-1 to TRBJ2-7; 8 nucleotides align to TRBD1. CDR1 WNHNN and CDR2 SYGVQD come from the germline V gene (reference sequence). This CDR3 comprises 16 residues. V was pared by 0 bases and J by 3 bases, with 7 bases of the junction left unmatched. CDR3 protein: CASSESMPGTGYEQYF. CDR3 in DNA: TGCGCCAGCAGTGAGTCGATGCCCGGGACAGGCTACGAGCAGTACTTC.

The V gene is TRBV11-2, the J gene TRBJ1-6, with a tentative D call TRBD1 (6 bases). CDR3 length: 15 amino acids. V shed 2 bases and J shed 9 bases, with 14 bases lying between them. Per germline, CDR1 SGHAT and CDR2 FQNNGV. The CDR3 sequence is CASSLTGGGPSPLHF. The CDR3 nucleotides are TGTGCCAGCAGCTTAACGGGCGGGGGCCCTTCACCCCTCCACTTT.

The rearrangement links TRBV28 to TRBJ1-5, with D possibly TRBD1 on 5 matching bases. Trimming removed 10 bases at V and 6 bases at J, with 16 bases between. The germline V gene has CDR1 MDHEN and CDR2 SYDVKM. This CDR3 spans 13 amino acids. The CDR3 sequence is CAIDNRGGQPQHF. The DNA for the CDR3 is TGTGCCATCGACAACCGGGGGGGTCAGCCCCAGCATTTT.

The rearrangement joins TRBV19 to TRBJ2-1; 11 nucleotides match TRBD2. The trim removed 5 bases at V and 7 bases at J, leaving 7 bases unmatched. This CDR3 region has 15 residues. CDR1 is LNHDA, CDR2 SQIVND, per germline (reference sequence). The CDR3 spells CASSPPLAGGNEQFF. CDR3 bases: TGTGCCAGTAGTCCCCCTCTAGCGGGAGGAAATGAGCAGTTCTTC.

The rearrangement links TRBV7-9 to TRBJ2-7; TRBD2 aligns across 7 bases. This CDR3 comprises 14 residues. Unmatched junction bases numbered 11, after V lost 6 bases and J lost 6 bases. Germline lookup yields CDR1 SEHNR and CDR2 FQNEAQ (reference sequence). The CDR3 spells CASSFFQGRAEQYF. The CDR3 coding sequence is TGTGCCAGCAGTTTTTTTCAAGGGAGGGCCGAGCAGTACTTC.

This chain links TRBV6-6 with TRBJ2-1, with D possibly being TRBD1 (8 bases). V was shortened by 2 bases and J by 6 bases, with 17 bases between the two germline ends. The germline V gene has CDR1 MNHNY and CDR2 SVGAGI (reference sequence). CDR3 size: 16 residues. Here the CDR3 DNA reads TGTGCCAGCAGTTACCCGGCAGGGGGCGGGGGCAATGAGCAGTTCTTC. It specifies CASSYPAGGGGNEQFF.

V and J are TRBV6-1 and TRBJ1-4; D might be TRBD1 (5 bases). CDR3 size: 15 residues. With 2 bases removed from V and 7 bases from J, the gap between germline ends came to 14 bases. Germline CDR1 reads MNHNS; CDR2 reads SASEGT. The CDR3 region has the DNA TGTGCCAGCAGTGAACAGGCGGGGGTTATTGAAAAACTGTTTTTT. Translated: CASSEQAGVIEKLFF.

The chain's CDR3 is CASSPSLPLSYEQYF. In nucleotides, the CDR3 is TGTGCCAGCAGCCCCTCCCTCCCCCTCTCCTACGAGCAGTACTTC. The chain carries TRBV7-2 and TRBJ2-7, with no clear D. From germline, CDR1 is SGHTA and CDR2 FQGNSA. The CDR3 totals 15 residues. V lost 5 bases, J lost 0 bases, and 14 bases lay in between.

The J gene is TRBJ1-5, the V gene TRBV18, with D possibly TRBD1 on 5 matching bases. Trimming pared 3 bases from V and 7 bases from J, leaving 13 bases between. The CDR3 spans 14 residues. Germline V lookup: CDR1 KGHSH, CDR2 LQKENI. The CDR3: CASSPDEGVQPQHF. The CDR3 coding sequence is TGTGCCAGCTCACCGGACGAAGGGGTCCAGCCCCAGCATTTT. Based on the CDR3 plus reference TRBV18 and TRBJ1-5, the full variable domain is NAGVMQNPRHLVRRRGQEARLRCSPMKGHSHVYWYRQLPEEGLKFMVYLQKENIIDESGMPKERFSAEFPKEGPSILRIQQVVRGDSAAYFCASSPDEGVQPQHFGDGTRLSIL.

The chain uses TRBV15 and TRBJ1-5; tentatively, D is TRBD1 (5 bases). This CDR3 is 16 amino acids long. The germline V and J ends were trimmed by 3 bases and 6 bases, with 18 bases remaining between them. The germline V gene encodes CDR1 LNHNV and CDR2 YYDKDF (reference sequence). CDR3 DNA: TGTGCCACCAGCAGTCCCCTGGGGCGTGGGGCTCAGCCCCAGCATTTT. Residues: CATSSPLGRGAQPQHF.

The V and J genes are TRBV12-3 or TRBV12-4 and TRBJ2-7; possible D gene TRBD2, 5 bases. V was trimmed by 7 bases and J by 0 bases, leaving 10 bases between them. There are 13 residues in the CDR3. CDR3 sequence (DNA): TGTGCCAGCATTCGGACTGGCTCCTACGAGCAGTACTTC. Protein sequence: CASIRTGSYEQYF.

V and J are TRBV19 and TRBJ1-4; 9 bases match TRBD1. The germline V gene has CDR1 LNHDA and CDR2 SQIVND (reference sequence). The V and J ends lost 4 bases and 8 bases, in that order; junction bases with no gene match: 5. This CDR3 has 14 amino acids. The CDR3 bases are TGTGCCAGTAGTACCGGGACAGGGCTCGAAAAACTGTTTTTT. This encodes CASSTGTGLEKLFF. The full variable domain, with the rest looked up from reference TRBV19 and TRBJ1-4, is DGGITQSPKYLFRKEGQNVTLSCEQNLNHDAMYWYRQDPGQGLRLIYYSQIVNDFQKGDIAEGYSVSREKKESFPLTVTSAQKNPTAFYLCASSTGTGLEKLFFGSGTQLSVL.

The J gene is TRBJ2-7, the V gene TRBV6-4, with 12 bases aligning to TRBD2. The V and J ends lost 4 bases and 9 bases, in that order; junction bases with no gene match: 22. CDR1 MRHNA and CDR2 SNTAGT come from the germline V gene. The CDR3 has 19 residues. Written as DNA, the CDR3 is TGTGCCAGCAGTGTCCTTAGTCTAGCGGGAGGGCCATTAGATTATCGGCAGTACTTC. This encodes CASSVLSLAGGPLDYRQYF.

The chain links TRBV7-8 to TRBJ1-5; no clear D gene. The CDR3 totals 13 residues. Trimming took off 3 bases at V and 3 bases at J, with 6 bases between the two ends. Germline CDR1 and CDR2: SGHVS and FQNEAQ. CDR3 region: CASSLRPNQPQHF. The CDR3 nucleotides are TGTGCCAGCAGCTTGCGCCCCAATCAGCCCCAGCATTTT.

This clone was counted once. The chain links TRBV5-4 to TRBJ1-2; no clear D. Germline-derived CDR1 and CDR2 are SGHNT and YYREEE (reference sequence). V was pared by 3 bases and J by 5 bases, with 11 bases between. The length of the CDR3 is 13 residues. CDR3 sequence (DNA): TGTGCCAGCAGCTCTCCGACTGTTTATGGCTACACCTTC. Translating gives CASSSPTVYGYTF.

This clone was picked up one time. The V gene is TRBV4-1, the J gene TRBJ1-3, with TRBD1 matching 11 bases. Germline assignment: CDR1 MGHRA and CDR2 YSYEKL. V shed 6 bases, J shed 15 bases, and the junction held 10 bases outside the gene matches. The CDR3 length is 13 residues. Here the CDR3 DNA reads TGCGCCAGCAGTCCCGGGACAGGGGGTTGGGGATATTTT. Its translation: CASSPGTGGWGYF.

The rearrangement joins TRBV9 to TRBJ1-5; D remains ambiguous. The CDR3 extends over 14 amino acids. Germline values: CDR1 SGDLS, CDR2 YYNGEE. V shed 7 bases and J shed 0 bases, with 11 bases lying between them. CDR3 residues: CASDPRGSNQPQHF. CDR3 DNA: TGTGCCAGCGACCCGCGGGGTAGCAATCAGCCCCAGCATTTT.

The chain employs TRBV19 and TRBJ2-7; 8 bases line up with TRBD2. V was clipped by 7 bases and J by 4 bases; unmatched bases: 9. The CDR3 length is 14 residues. The germline V gene has CDR1 LNHDA and CDR2 SQIVND (reference sequence). The DNA of the CDR3 is TGTGCCAGTAAACCGCGGGAGGCGCAATACGAGCAGTACTTC. Amino acids: CASKPREAQYEQYF.

The rearrangement uses TRBV2 and TRBJ1-1, with D uncertain. Trimming stripped 4 bases from V and 3 bases from J, with 9 bases between. The CDR3 length is 13 residues. The germline gives CDR1 SNHLY, CDR2 FYNNEI. The CDR3: CASSGLRDTEAFF. The CDR3 bases are TGTGCCAGCAGTGGTTTGCGAGACACTGAAGCTTTCTTT.

This chain joins TRBV19 and TRBJ1-4; a possible D gene is TRBD1 (5 bases). Per germline, CDR1 LNHDA and CDR2 SQIVND (reference sequence). CDR3 size: 14 residues. The V end was cut by 5 bases, the J end by 6 bases, with 13 bases between. In DNA form, the CDR3 reads TGTGCCAGTAGTCATCGGGGGACGGATGAAAAACTGTTTTTT. It yields the protein CASSHRGTDEKLFF.